Only one count was recorded for the clone carrying this T cell receptor beta chain. The antigen remains unidentified. Other DNA sequences within the sample encode an identical CDR3. 13 Jbeta primers and 60 Vbeta primers were used for the PCR. TCRdb's table, derived via immunoSEQ multiplex PCR, lists solely in-frame clones and lacks some. This sample has under 200,000 clones, with around 84% found just once. V lost 5 bases, J lost 11 bases, and 13 bases stayed unmatched. This CDR3 region has 14 residues. Germline assignment: CDR1 SEHNR and CDR2 FQNEAQ (reference sequence). The sample belongs to a study of cytomegalovirus exposure and HLA in healthy donors. Study-wide results and caveats: On later analysis, the bulk of CMV-associated TCR beta chains appeared to be HLA-restricted. Immune exposure information comprised only CMV serostatus. V- and J-gene trimming in TCR beta was tied to a missense DCLRE1C variant by an analysis performed later.

The receptor comes from a man aged 35 to 55 in good health and CMV-seropositive. What was sequenced was PBMCs. This rearrangement joins TRBV7-9 to TRBJ2-5, with TRBD2 matching over 8 bases. In nucleotides, the CDR3 is TGTGCCAGCAGCGACGGGGACGGGGGGGGGACTCAGTACTTC. Amino acid sequence: CASSDGDGGGTQYF.